The entry below gives a single T cell receptor beta chain sequence along with its context. Its antigen is unknown. This entry is derived from a study of cytomegalovirus exposure and HLA in healthy donors. Study results and limitations: In an earlier analysis, about 90% or about 30%: the productive usage of most TCR beta V segments. In a later analysis, HLA-associated beta chains showed higher expansion and lower generation probabilities than comparable chains. Reports showed the classifier diagnosing cytomegalovirus status with high specificity and sensitivity.

60 Vbeta and 13 Jbeta primers were used in PCR. Assay: immunoSEQ multiplex PCR; the TCRdb copy retains only in-frame clones and omits some. The sample includes under 95,000 clones, about three quarters of them seen just once. Source material: PBMCs. The source is a man younger than 40 in good health and CMV-seropositive.

CDR3 region: CASSLEGVFIAEAFF. DNA for the CDR3: TGCGCCAGCAGCTTGGAAGGGGTTTTTATAGCTGAAGCTTTCTTT. J is TRBJ1-1 and V is TRBV5-1; TRBD1 is a possible D gene (5 bases). CDR3 length: 15 amino acids. Germline CDR1 SGHRS, CDR2 YFSETQ. V was pared by 0 bases and J by 6 bases, with 15 bases between.